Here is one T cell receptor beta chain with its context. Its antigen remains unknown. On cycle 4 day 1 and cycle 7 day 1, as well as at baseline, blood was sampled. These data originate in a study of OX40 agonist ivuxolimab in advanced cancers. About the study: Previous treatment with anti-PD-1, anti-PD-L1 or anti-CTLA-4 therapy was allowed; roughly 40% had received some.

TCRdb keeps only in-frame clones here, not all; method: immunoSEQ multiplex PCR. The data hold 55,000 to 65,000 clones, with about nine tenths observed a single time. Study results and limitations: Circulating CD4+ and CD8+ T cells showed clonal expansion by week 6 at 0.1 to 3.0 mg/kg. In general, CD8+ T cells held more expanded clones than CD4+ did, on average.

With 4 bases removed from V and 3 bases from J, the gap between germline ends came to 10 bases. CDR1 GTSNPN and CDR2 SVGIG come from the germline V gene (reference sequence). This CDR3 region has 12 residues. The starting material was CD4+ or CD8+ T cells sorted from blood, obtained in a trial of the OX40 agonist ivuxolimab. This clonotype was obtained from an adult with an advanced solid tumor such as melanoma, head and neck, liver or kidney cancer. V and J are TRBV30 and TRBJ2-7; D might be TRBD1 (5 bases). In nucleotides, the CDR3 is TGTGCCTGGACAGGGCAGAACTACGAGCAGTACTTC. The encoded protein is CAWTGQNYEQYF.